These 32 T cell receptor beta chains came from one sample sequenced in a study of T-cell reconstitution after alpha-beta-depleted transplantation in children. For TCRbeta, the library was prepared with unique molecular identifiers. TCRdb re-called the PCR reads through MiXCR, storing one row per CDR3 protein. The table shows some 830,000 distinct CDR3 sequences, with under 20% occurring only once. The sample here was PBMCs, mostly from graft donor cells, taken 360 days after TCRalphabeta/CD19-depleted stem cell transplant. The receptors here all came from a male patient younger than 18 who had a stem cell transplant for acute lymphoblastic leukemia, so the T cells may come from the graft donor.

The CDR3 DNA reads as TGCAGTGCTAAAGTCGGACTATACGGGTTAGGGAAAGCTTTCTTT. Its protein is CSAKVGLYGLGKAFF. V is TRBV20-1 and J is TRBJ1-1, with D hard to call. The CDR3 loop spans 15 amino acids. Deletions cut 4 bases from V and 9 bases from J, with 24 bases between. Germline V CDR1 and CDR2: DFQATT, SNEGSKA (reference sequence).

This clonotype was seen a handful of times. V gene TRBV29-1 combines with J gene TRBJ2-1; 8 bases are a match to TRBD1. With V trimmed by 4 bases and J by 8 bases, 7 bases remained unmatched. In germline, CDR1 is SQVTM, CDR2 ANQGSEA. This CDR3 comprises 13 residues. CDR3 region: CSVGRGQAYEQFF. The CDR3 nucleotides read TGCAGCGTTGGTCGGGGACAGGCTTATGAGCAGTTCTTC.

The chain uses TRBV6-5 and TRBJ2-1, with D possibly matching TRBD1 (7 bases). V was cut by 4 bases and J by 9 bases, with 19 bases left in between. In germline, CDR1 is MNHEY, CDR2 SVGAGI. This CDR3 region has 15 residues. The chain's CDR3 is CASSWDSGGSGEQFF. The CDR3 DNA sequence: TGTGCCAGCAGTTGGGACTCAGGGGGGAGCGGTGAGCAGTTCTTC.

The CDR3 region is CASSPEGGAKNIQYF. The CDR3, as DNA: TGTGCCAGCAGCCCGGAGGGGGGAGCCAAAAACATTCAGTACTTC. The chain recombines TRBV5-6 with TRBJ2-4; tentatively, D is TRBD1 or TRBD2 (6 bases each). Germline V gene data show CDR1 as SGHDT and CDR2 as YYEEEE. The germline V and J ends were trimmed by 4 bases and 0 bases, with 11 bases remaining between them. CDR3 length: 15 amino acids. Full variable domain (missing parts from reference TRBV5-6 and TRBJ2-4): DAGVTQSPTHLIKTRGQQVTLRCSPKSGHDTVSWYQQALGQGPQFIFQYYEEEERQRGNFPDRFSGHQFPNYSSELNVNALLLGDSALYLCASSPEGGAKNIQYFGAGTRLSVL.

The chain is built from TRBV4-2 and TRBJ2-5, with TRBD1 identical over 8 bases. The CDR3 covers 13 residues. The V and J ends lost 4 bases and 6 bases, in that order; junction bases with no gene match: 4. Germline CDR1 is LGHNA and CDR2 is YNFKEQ. CDR3 residues: CASSRRTGKTQYF. DNA of the CDR3: TGTGCCAGCAGCCGGCGGACAGGGAAGACCCAGTACTTC.

This clonotype was detected a few times. This sequence joins TRBV12-3 or TRBV12-4 and TRBJ2-2, with D uncertain. This CDR3 has 15 amino acids. V lost 7 bases and J 1 base, leaving 13 bases between the germline ends. CDR3 protein: CASTPDPGNTGELFF. DNA for the CDR3: TGTGCCAGCACCCCTGATCCAGGGAACACCGGGGAGCTGTTTTTT.

The chain employs TRBV20-1 and TRBJ2-5; 8 bases are shared with TRBD2. CDR1 is DFQATT and CDR2 is SNEGSKA in the germline V gene (reference sequence). V trimming: 1 base; J trimming: 1 base; junction bases outside the gene matches: 5. This CDR3 contains 15 residues. CDR3 amino acids: CSARGPTSGQETQYF. The CDR3 DNA follows: TGCAGTGCTAGAGGCCCTACTAGCGGCCAAGAGACCCAGTACTTC.

The chain recombines TRBV25-1 with TRBJ1-2; D gene uncertain. The CDR3 runs to 13 residues. V lost 2 bases, J lost 4 bases, and 8 bases lay in between. Looked up from germline, CDR1 is MGHDK and CDR2 is SYGVNS. CDR3 residues: CASSELRAYGYTF. The CDR3 region has the DNA TGTGCCAGCAGTGAACTAAGGGCCTATGGCTACACCTTC.

The chain carries TRBV5-5 and TRBJ2-7, with TRBD1 matching 7 bases. From germline, CDR1 is SGHKS and CDR2 YYEKEE (reference sequence). CDR3 length: 12 residues. V gave up 4 bases and J gave up 8 bases; unmatched junction bases: 6. The CDR3 spells CASSRPGGKQYF. Here the CDR3 DNA reads TGTGCCAGCAGCAGACCAGGGGGTAAGCAGTACTTC.

This clonotype came up a few times. The rearrangement joins TRBV4-1 to TRBJ2-3, with D perhaps TRBD2 (5 bases). The CDR3 extends over 16 amino acids. V was trimmed by 4 bases and J by 2 bases, leaving 16 bases between them. Germline CDR1 is MGHRA and CDR2 is YSYEKL. The chain's CDR3 is CASSPLGVFITDTQYF. The CDR3 DNA follows: TGCGCCAGCAGCCCCCTCGGGGTATTCATCACAGATACGCAGTATTTT.

This clonotype was seen many times. V is TRBV25-1 and J is TRBJ2-5; tentatively, D is TRBD1 (6 bases). The CDR3 runs to 14 residues. CDR1 and CDR2 (germline): MGHDK, SYGVNS. The V end lost 6 bases, the J end lost 5 bases, and 16 bases lay between the germline ends. DNA for the CDR3: TGTGCCAGCAGAAAGACAGGTCTTTGGGAGACCCAGTACTTC. Its protein product is CASRKTGLWETQYF. Supplemented by reference TRBV25-1 and TRBJ2-5, the full variable domain reads EADIYQTPRYLVIGTGKKITLECSQTMGHDKMYWYQQDPGMELHLIHYSYGVNSTEKGDLSSESTVSRIRTEHFPLTLESARPSHTSQYLCASRKTGLWETQYFGPGTRLLVL.

Notes on this clonotype: At one end, the junction sequence differs from germline, possibly due to a read error. The rearrangement links TRBV20-1 to TRBJ2-7, with TRBD2 matching over 9 bases. This CDR3 has 15 amino acids. CDR1 is DFQATT, CDR2 SNEGSKA, per germline (reference sequence). CDR3 region: CSARAGGVLGNEQYF. The CDR3 nucleotides read TGCAGTGCCAGAGCGGGAGGAGTTCTTGGTAACGAGCAGTACTTC.

This clonotype was detected a few times. The chain carries TRBV9 and TRBJ2-7, with a possible D match to TRBD2 (5 bases). The germline CDR1 and CDR2 sequences are SGDLS and YYNGEE. Deletions cut 2 bases from V and 2 bases from J, with 17 bases between. CDR3 length: 16 amino acids. CDR3 loop: CASSVQGGSLPYEQYF. CDR3 bases: TGTGCCAGCAGCGTTCAAGGAGGCAGCTTACCCTACGAGCAGTACTTC.

The genes are TRBV5-1 and TRBJ2-7; 10 bases map to TRBD2. This CDR3 comprises 15 residues. From germline, CDR1 is SGHRS and CDR2 YFSETQ. With 3 bases clipped from V and 4 bases from J, the junction kept 7 bases outside the gene matches. CDR3 in DNA: TGCGCCAGCAGCTCTACCGGGACTAGCGCTTACGAGCAGTACTTC. It translates to CASSSTGTSAYEQYF.

The table lists this clonotype with a few counts. The chain is built from TRBV12-3 or TRBV12-4 and TRBJ2-2; 7 bases line up with TRBD2. This CDR3 spans 17 amino acids. V lost 3 bases to trimming and J lost 4 bases; unmatched junction nucleotides: 11. The CDR3 protein is CASSFFPAGVATGELFF. The CDR3 DNA follows: TGTGCCAGCAGTTTTTTCCCTGCGGGAGTGGCCACCGGGGAGCTGTTTTTT.

As regards this clonotype: Lacking the conserved final phenylalanine or tryptophan, this CDR3 likely reflects a read error. This sequence joins TRBV20-1 and TRBJ2-1, with 9 bases that match TRBD2. The CDR3 extends over 16 amino acids. Germline V gives CDR1 DFQATT, CDR2 SNEGSKA (reference sequence). Unmatched junction bases numbered 9, after V lost 3 bases and J lost 3 bases. The CDR3: CSASALGAGGYNEQFI. Written as DNA, the CDR3 is TGCAGTGCTAGCGCCCTGGGAGCGGGAGGCTACAATGAGCAGTTCATC.

This clonotype was counted only a few times. The chain has TRBV7-9 and TRBJ2-7, with 7 positions matching TRBD1. The CDR3 runs 17 residues. Germline V CDR1 and CDR2: SEHNR, FQNEAQ (reference sequence). The trim removed 0 bases at V and 3 bases at J, leaving 11 bases unmatched. The CDR3 DNA follows: TGTGCCAGCAGCTTAGCCCCGGGGACAGTTCCTGGCTACGAGCAGTACTTC. Residues: CASSLAPGTVPGYEQYF.

This clonotype was counted ten times or more. V usage is TRBV3-1 and J usage is TRBJ2-1, with a weak D call TRBD2 (6 bases). Germline values: CDR1 LGHDT, CDR2 YNNKEL (reference sequence). The CDR3 loop spans 15 amino acids. Trimming took off 2 bases at V and 0 bases at J, with 8 bases between the two ends. CDR3 coding DNA: TGTGCCAGCAGCCAAACTAGCAGCTCCTACAATGAGCAGTTCTTC. Translated: CASSQTSSSYNEQFF.

Many counts were recorded for this clonotype. The V gene is TRBV5-1, the J gene TRBJ2-3; D is unresolved. Looked up from germline, CDR1 is SGHRS and CDR2 is YFSETQ. V was pared by 3 bases and J by 0 bases, with 14 bases between. The CDR3 totals 16 residues. The CDR3 loop is CASSYQTDISTDTQYF. CDR3 bases: TGCGCCAGCAGCTACCAGACGGATATCAGCACAGATACGCAGTATTTT.

This clonotype was detected only once. This may be a read error: a much more frequent sequence differs by one nucleotide. V gene TRBV5-1 combines with J gene TRBJ2-7; D is possibly TRBD1 or TRBD2 (5 bases each). This CDR3 region has 16 residues. Germline V gene lookup returns CDR1 SGHRS and CDR2 YFSETQ. The DNA of the CDR3 is TGCGCCAGCAGAGACCCCCGGGGCAAAAGTTCCTACGGGCAGTACTTC. Its protein is CASRDPRGKSSYGQYF. Full variable domain (outside the CDR3, taken from reference TRBV5-1 and TRBJ2-7): KAGVTQTPRYLIKTRGQQVTLSCSPISGHRSVSWYQQTPGQGLQFLFEYFSETQRNKGNFPGRFSGRQFSNSRSEMNVSTLELGDSALYLCASRDPRGKSSYGQYFGPGTRLTVT.

The chain couples TRBV7-2 to TRBJ1-2; D is undetermined. From germline, CDR1 is SGHTA and CDR2 FQGNSA. Trimming stripped 5 bases from V and 2 bases from J, with 12 bases between. This CDR3 is 14 amino acids long. CDR3 in amino acids: CASSRWGGNYGYTF. The DNA for the CDR3 is TGTGCCAGCAGCCGCTGGGGAGGGAACTATGGCTACACCTTC. Combining the CDR3 with reference TRBV7-2 and TRBJ1-2 gives the whole variable domain GAGVSQSPSNKVTEKGKDVELRCDPISGHTALYWYRQSLGQGLEFLIYFQGNSAPDKSGLPSDRFSAERTGGSVSTLTIQRTQQEDSAVYLCASSRWGGNYGYTFGSGTRLTVV.

This chain joins TRBV4-1 and TRBJ2-7; no clear D gene. The V gene lost 1 base and the J gene lost 5 bases, with 9 bases spanning the gap. Germline values: CDR1 MGHRA, CDR2 YSYEKL. This CDR3 has 13 amino acids. The CDR3 bases are TGCGCCAGCAGCCAAGTGGGGTCGGACGAGCAGTACTTC. Translating it yields CASSQVGSDEQYF.

This clonotype occurred a few times. The CDR3 is CASSSYLRHGSYEQYF. CDR3 DNA sequence: TGCGCCAGCAGCTCCTACTTAAGGCACGGATCCTACGAGCAGTACTTC. The V gene is TRBV5-1, the J gene TRBJ2-7; D is undetermined. Deletions cut 3 bases from V and 1 base from J, with 17 bases between. This CDR3 is 16 amino acids long. Per the germline V gene, CDR1 is SGHRS and CDR2 is YFSETQ.

The V call is TRBV9, the J call TRBJ2-5, with 11 bases identical to TRBD2. The CDR3 is 18 amino acids. Germline V gives CDR1 SGDLS, CDR2 YYNGEE. The V gene end was trimmed by 5 bases and the J gene end by 5 bases; junction bases not matched to a gene: 17. The CDR3 DNA is TGTGCCAGCAGAGACACCCAGGGGGGACTAGCGGCCGAGGAGACCCAGTACTTC. This codes for CASRDTQGGLAAEETQYF.

This clonotype was seen more than once but under ten times. The chain links TRBV4-1 to TRBJ2-7; 10 bases align to TRBD2. V lost 0 bases, J lost 7 bases, and 6 bases stayed unmatched. The CDR3 is 15 amino acids. Per germline, CDR1 MGHRA and CDR2 YSYEKL. In DNA form, the CDR3 reads TGCGCCAGCAGCCAAGATTCGGGACTAGCGTGGGAGCAGTACTTC. It translates to CASSQDSGLAWEQYF.

The sample holds many counts of this clonotype. The chain combines TRBV7-9 with TRBJ2-2, with D possibly being TRBD1 or TRBD2 (5 bases each). CDR3 length: 15 amino acids. Between the trimmed V and J ends, which lost 8 bases and 2 bases, there was a span of 15 bases. Germline CDR1 reads SEHNR; CDR2 reads FQNEAQ (reference sequence). CDR3 coding DNA: TGTGCCAGCGGGGGTCCGGGGAGCAACACCGGGGAGCTGTTTTTT. The encoded protein is CASGGPGSNTGELFF.

This clonotype has just a few counts. V usage is TRBV6-5 and J usage is TRBJ2-7; D remains unclear. The CDR3 runs to 14 residues. Germline V CDR1 and CDR2: MNHEY, SVGAGI. The germline V and J ends were trimmed by 4 bases and 0 bases, with 10 bases remaining between them. CDR3 loop: CASSSRLSSYEQYF. CDR3 in DNA: TGTGCCAGCAGTTCCAGGCTTAGCTCCTACGAGCAGTACTTC.

There are a few counts of this clonotype. The chain is built from TRBV7-9 and TRBJ2-7; TRBD2 matches at 8 bases. Germline CDR1 SEHNR, CDR2 FQNEAQ (reference sequence). This CDR3 contains 15 residues. Trimming removed 5 bases from V and 1 base from J; junction bases left unmatched: 7. The DNA of the CDR3 is TGTGCCAGCAGCGGAAGCGGGAGTCCGTCCTACGAGCAGTACTTC. Translation gives CASSGSGSPSYEQYF.

This chain links TRBV6-2 or TRBV6-3 with TRBJ2-7; D may be TRBD2 (6 bases). CDR1 is MNHEY and CDR2 is SVGEGT in the germline V gene. Trimming pared 6 bases from V and 0 bases from J, leaving 15 bases between. The CDR3 covers 15 residues. CDR3 sequence reads: CASSHHSGRSYEQYF. DNA for the CDR3: TGTGCCAGCAGCCATCACAGCGGGCGCTCCTACGAGCAGTACTTC.

The chain links TRBV27 to TRBJ1-1; D uncertain. CDR1 is MNHEY, CDR2 SMNVEV, per germline (reference sequence). This CDR3 has 14 residues. V lost 4 bases, J lost 3 bases, and 12 bases lay in between. CDR3 region: CASSYHGPHTEAFF. For the CDR3, the DNA is TGTGCCAGCAGTTACCATGGGCCACACACTGAAGCTTTCTTT.

This clonotype was seen only a few times. The genes are TRBV5-1 and TRBJ2-6; D remains unclear. CDR1 and CDR2 from the germline V gene are SGHRS and YFSETQ. The CDR3 consists of 14 residues. With 3 bases removed from V and 3 bases from J, the gap between germline ends came to 7 bases. The CDR3 region is CASSSPGGANVLTF. In DNA, the CDR3 is TGCGCCAGCAGCTCCCCGGGTGGGGCCAACGTCCTGACTTTC. Full variable domain (remainder filled in from reference TRBV5-1 and TRBJ2-6): KAGVTQTPRYLIKTRGQQVTLSCSPISGHRSVSWYQQTPGQGLQFLFEYFSETQRNKGNFPGRFSGRQFSNSRSEMNVSTLELGDSALYLCASSSPGGANVLTFGAGSRLTVL.

This clonotype was counted ten times or more. The chain has TRBV12-3 or TRBV12-4 and TRBJ2-7, with TRBD2 matching over 10 bases. V lost 6 bases and J lost 4; bases outside the gene matches: 9. The CDR3 spans 15 residues. CDR3 bases: TGTGCCAGCAGCAACCCGGGACTAGCGTCGTACGAGCAGTACTTC. It translates to CASSNPGLASYEQYF.